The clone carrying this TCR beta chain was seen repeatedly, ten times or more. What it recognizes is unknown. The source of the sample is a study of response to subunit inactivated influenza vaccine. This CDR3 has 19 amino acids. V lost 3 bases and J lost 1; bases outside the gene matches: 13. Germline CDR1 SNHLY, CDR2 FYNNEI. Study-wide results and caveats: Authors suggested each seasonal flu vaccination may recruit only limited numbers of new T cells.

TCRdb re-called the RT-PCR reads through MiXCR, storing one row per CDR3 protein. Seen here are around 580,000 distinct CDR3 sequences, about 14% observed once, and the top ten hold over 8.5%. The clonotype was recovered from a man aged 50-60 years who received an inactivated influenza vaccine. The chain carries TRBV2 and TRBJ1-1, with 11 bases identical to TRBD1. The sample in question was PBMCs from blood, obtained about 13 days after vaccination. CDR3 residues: CASSEIALDRGLENTEAFF. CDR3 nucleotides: TGTGCCAGCAGTGAGATAGCGTTGGACAGGGGGCTGGAGAACACTGAAGCTTTCTTT.